The subject of this entry is one T cell receptor (beta chain). These data are taken from a study of metastatic and nonmetastatic thyroid tumors. Study-wide context: Malignant and benign thyroid patients had repertoires compared in peripheral blood and tumor or nodule tissue.

This CDR3 contains 16 residues. Germline loops: CDR1 SGHNT, CDR2 YENEEA. With V trimmed by 5 bases and J by 4 bases, 9 bases remained unmatched. Prior to thyroid surgery, none of the patients had received any treatment. Original data processing: For papillary thyroid cancer, a distant-metastasis classifier was constructed from CDR3 differences observed across clinicopathological groups. TCRdb reanalyzed the PCR reads via MiXCR. The authors' filters were not applied to this entry. The table has more than 10,000 clones, roughly 25% seen once. This TCR was sampled from a female donor with papillary thyroid cancer or a benign thyroid nodule (not recorded which). Some clones in this sample may be carry-over from other donors' samples. Input material: adjacent normal tissue. V usage is TRBV11-3 and J usage is TRBJ2-2, with 8 bases fitting TRBD1. CDR3 in amino acids: CASSPAGGLGTGELFF. Written as DNA, the CDR3 is TGTGCCAGCAGCCCAGCAGGGGGCCTCGGCACCGGGGAGCTGTTTTTT.